A single TCR beta chain is shown here with its context. This clonotype was seen repeatedly, ten times or more. Its antigen remains undetermined. No base-level quality is on record; no much larger clone is a single base apart. Stable Graves' hyperthyroidism was defined as no progression to ophthalmopathy during 18 months of follow-up. Hyperthyroidism patients were newly diagnosed, had a disease duration of under 2 months, and were aged 18 to 65 years. Exclusion was applied to patients with uncontrolled infections, other autoimmune diseases, pregnancy or lactation. Diagnoses were established on the basis of clinical symptoms, serum thyroxine and TRAb, thyroid ultrasound, and orbital computed tomography. PBMCs were isolated from about 10 ml of fresh peripheral blood by Ficoll-Paque density gradient centrifugation. Total RNA was extracted using Trizol reagent, and RNA quality was assessed on an Agilent 2100 Bioanalyzer.

V and J are truncated by 6 bases and 5 bases respectively, leaving an intervening sequence of 15 bases. The CDR3 numbers 14 residues from cysteine through phenylalanine. Only CDR3 DNA is held: 42 bases, read in frame from base 1. The TCR beta CDR3 regions were amplified from RNA transcripts. For the first round of RT-PCR on the TCR CDR3, the HTBI primer set was used together with the Qiagen OneStep RT-PCR kit. Libraries were constructed in a second round of multiplex PCR, after which size selection and purification were carried out. Sequencing of the libraries was done on an Illumina HiSeq2000 using paired-end 100 bp reads. The paper's processing steps were these. SOAPnuke was used to process the raw data, with reads discarded if the reads contained adapters or uncalled bases, had a mean Phred below 15, or lacked an exact constant-primer or identifier match. COPE v1.2.5 was used to merge the high-quality paired reads, and each unique nucleotide sequence was defined as a clonotype. MiTCR v1.1 was used to align the clonotypes against IMGT TRBV, TRBD and TRBJ reference segments. The analysis was restricted to V-J combinations with a frequency above 0.0001, which together covered 99% to 99.2% of the repertoires. The TCS score was defined as F50 (clonal expansion) divided by E x V (chaos), with BLOSUM62-based TCRdist calculated between CDR3 peptides within each V-J. Welch's t-statistics and random forest reduced some 510 V-J features to 13, which were used in a naive Bayes classifier (R e1071). TCRdb itself trimmed the public reads at Q25 with fastp, ran MiXCR and retained productive beta chains. Merged by CDR3 protein, the rows form single entries marked with the most common genes and DNA. These V and J calls are TCRdb output, not the study's own analysis. This sample comprises under 550,000 distinct CDR3 sequences, 12% to 15% of them detected only once. The ten largest clones represent 5% to 6% of the sample.

These data are taken from a study of T cells in Graves' hyperthyroidism and ophthalmopathy (dated by TCRdb to the late 2010s). Context from the whole study: Peripheral blood samples were taken at initial diagnosis, before any treatment was given. To identify TCR V-J signatures that set the groups apart, the researchers used a discovery cohort of 95 to 100 patients, made up of fewer than 50 with Graves' ophthalmopathy and some 56 with stable Graves' hyperthyroidism. Prospective prediction of ophthalmopathy was tested in an independent validation cohort of 18 to 20 hyperthyroidism patients and 17 patients who later progressed to ophthalmopathy. The 85 to 100 discovery patients were randomly split 7:3 into training and test sets. Thyroid tissue and blood T-cell repertoires from several Graves' hyperthyroidism patients were also compared in the study. Once sampling was done, hyperthyroidism patients were given methimazole at a starting dose of 30 mg daily, whereas ophthalmopathy patients were given high-dose intravenous methylprednisolone. TCR Vbeta CDR3 sequencing of 120 to 150 peripheral blood samples (under 45 ophthalmopathy, about 74 hyperthyroidism and roughly 17 progressor patients) is reported in the paper.

Results the study describes overall, beyond this receptor: No statistical method was used to fix the sample size in advance, and group allocation was not hidden from the investigators. In validation, the model predicted progression to ophthalmopathy with 60% to 71% sensitivity and about 72% specificity, a median of around six months before onset. Most expanded thyroid clonotypes (frequency above 0.001) were also detected in blood, suggesting blood repertoires may reflect thyroid immune responses. A model built on a 13 V-J signature distinguished ophthalmopathy from stable hyperthyroidism, reaching 87.88% sensitivity and under 84% specificity in cross-validation and 80%/75% in testing.

The TCR sequence derives from a woman aged 18-30 years with Graves' hyperthyroidism. The chain is made from TRBV12-3 or TRBV12-4 and TRBJ2-3; the D region is possibly TRBD1 or TRBD2, each matching across 6 bases. Sample: blood. The nucleotide sequence is TGTGCCAGCAGCTCCTACGGGGGCAAAGATACGCAGTATTTT. Translated, it gives CASSSYGGKDTQYF.